These T cell receptor beta chains were read from a single sample in a study of blood T cells in healthy people across ages. Using its own MiXCR run on the 5' RACE reads, TCRdb lists one record per CDR3 protein. The data contain 1.8 million or so distinct CDR3 sequences, roughly two fifths of them singletons. The material sequenced was blood. These receptors were obtained from a human donor in good health. The CDR3 runs from the conserved cysteine through the conserved F or W. D genes are given only for firm matches. Rows may omit the clone size; those that give it use once, few, many or a size class.

v_gene	abundance	d_gene	j_gene	len	CDR3nt	CDR3aa
TRBV7-2	few	.	TRBJ2-6	16	TGTGCCAGCAGCTTACCCGGGACCTCTGGGGCCAACGTCCTGACTTTC	CASSLPGTSGANVLTF
TRBV7-2	few	.	TRBJ2-5	16	TGTGCCAGCAGCCTCGGTCGGGGGACAGCGCAAGAGACCCAGTACTTC	CASSLGRGTAQETQYF
TRBV21-1	.	.	TRBJ2-7	12	TGTGCCAGCACGGCCGCAGTCTACGAGCAGTACTTC	CASTAAVYEQYF
TRBV7-9	.	.	TRBJ2-3	16	TGTGCCAGCAGCCCAAGCCGGGGGGCTGACACAGATACGCAGTATTTT	CASSPSRGADTDTQYF
TRBV7-9	.	TRBD1	TRBJ2-6	17	TGTGCCAGCAGCTCCCGGACAGGGGGGTCTGGGGCCAACGTCCTGACTTTC	CASSSRTGGSGANVLTF
TRBV6-1	few	.	TRBJ1-2	13	TGTGCCAGCAGCTGGACCCTTACCTATGGCTACACCTTC	CASSWTLTYGYTF
TRBV10-3	few	.	TRBJ2-7	16	TGTGCCATCAGTGAGTCCCGAGACAGGCGATACTACGAGCAGTACTTC	CAISESRDRRYYEQYF
TRBV5-1	.	TRBD2	TRBJ2-3	15	TGCGCCAGCAGCGGAAGGACTAGCGGGGGTGATACGCAGTATTTT	CASSGRTSGGDTQYF
TRBV20-1	.	.	TRBJ2-7	13	TGCAGTGCTAGAGAGTCGACAGACTACGAGCAGTACTTC	CSARESTDYEQYF
TRBV29-1	few	.	TRBJ2-7	13	TGCAGCGTTGTCGGGGGCGACGCATACGAGCAGTACTTC	CSVVGGDAYEQYF
TRBV18	.	.	TRBJ1-2	15	TGTGCCAGCTCACCTTTCGGGGGCCCTGAGGATGGCTACACCTTC	CASSPFGGPEDGYTF
TRBV4-1	.	.	TRBJ1-1	11	TGCGCCAGCAGCCAAACAGAAAGCGCTTTCTTT	CASSQTESAFF
TRBV27	.	.	TRBJ2-1	15	TGTGCCAGCAGTTTATCGCCCGAGGGGTACAATGAGCAGTTCTTC	CASSLSPEGYNEQFF